The clone carrying this TCR beta chain has ten or more counts. The target antigen is unknown. These data originate in a study of blood T cells in healthy people across ages. Broader study findings: TCR beta diversity per million T cells fell roughly linearly with age. The authors considered diversity estimates from one million T cells to be underestimates.

Germline CDR1 SGHAT, CDR2 FQNNGV. Trimming removed 5 bases at V and 5 bases at J, with 14 bases between. CDR3 length: 14 residues. Primed by a sample-barcoded 5' primer and a J-beta primer mix, a second PCR proceeded for about 7 to 12 cycles. TCRdb called the 5' RACE reads again in MiXCR, with one record for every CDR3 protein. The sample contains hundreds of thousands of distinct CDR3 sequences, about 52% of which appear only once. This sequence joins TRBV11-2 and TRBJ2-3, with a possible D match to TRBD2 (5 bases). The sequencing sample was made of blood. This TCR was sampled from a woman aged 55-70 years in good health. Written as DNA, the CDR3 is TGTGCCAGCAGCCCTATAAGGGAGAGAGATACGCAGTATTTT. As protein: CASSPIRERDTQYF.